This T cell receptor beta chain originates from a study of cytomegalovirus exposure and HLA in healthy donors. PCR was performed using 60 Vbeta and 13 Jbeta primers. Method: immunoSEQ multiplex PCR; TCRdb's copy keeps in-frame clones and lacks some. The sample is made up of approximately 200,000 clones, and the top ten hold less than 0.9% of it. This CDR3 has 17 residues. J was trimmed by 4 bases and V by 3 bases; bases with no gene match: 17. CDR1 is GTSNPN and CDR2 is SVGIG in the germline V gene (reference sequence). The sequenced sample consisted of PBMCs. The TCR sequence derives from a boy between 10 and 17 years old in good health and CMV-seronegative. The chain couples TRBV30 to TRBJ2-5, with 7 bases matching TRBD2. DNA for the CDR3: TGTGCCTGGAGGGCCGGGACTATGTTTTCCGTCGGAGAGACCCAGTACTTC. Translation gives CAWRAGTMFSVGETQYF.